Below, 10 T cell receptor beta chains from the same sample are listed, as sequenced in a study of T-cell reconstitution after alpha-beta-depleted transplantation in children. Preparation of the TCRbeta library used unique molecular identifiers. TCRdb re-called the PCR reads with MiXCR, one entry per CDR3 protein. Of roughly 250,000 distinct CDR3 sequences listed, approximately 8% are singletons. The specimen was PBMCs, mostly from graft donor cells, collected 180 days after TCRalphabeta/CD19-depleted stem cell transplant. The receptors here all came from a male patient younger than 18 who had a stem cell transplant for acute lymphoblastic leukemia, so the T cells may come from the graft donor.

This clonotype was found many times. The chain has TRBV9 and TRBJ2-2; D might be TRBD1 (6 bases). V was cut by 2 bases and J by 5 bases, with 10 bases left in between. Germline V gene sequence: CDR1 SGDLS, CDR2 YYNGEE. CDR3 length: 14 amino acids. CDR3 in DNA: TGTGCCAGCAGCGTGGACAGCCCTACCGGGGAGCTGTTTTTT. Translated: CASSVDSPTGELFF.

This clonotype came up many times. This chain joins TRBV7-2 and TRBJ1-5; D is unresolved. The V end was cut by 2 bases, the J end by 3 bases, with 5 bases between. The CDR3 has 13 residues. Germline lookup yields CDR1 SGHTA and CDR2 FQGNSA. CDR3: CASSLTPNQPQHF. The CDR3, as DNA: TGTGCCAGCAGCTTAACCCCCAATCAGCCCCAGCATTTT.

This clonotype was counted at least ten times. This chain connects TRBV5-1 to TRBJ1-6; TRBD1 is a possible D gene (6 bases). This CDR3 has 14 amino acids. The germline V and J ends were trimmed by 1 base and 7 bases, with 9 bases remaining between them. From germline, CDR1 is SGHRS and CDR2 YFSETQ. CDR3 loop: CASSLRTANSPLHF. DNA of the CDR3: TGCGCCAGCAGCTTGAGGACAGCAAATTCACCCCTCCACTTT.

This clonotype showed up just once. A single base separates this from a much larger clone, so it may be a read error. The rearrangement uses TRBV27 and TRBJ2-4; TRBD2 might be the D (6 bases). Germline-derived CDR1 and CDR2 are MNHEY and SMNVEV (reference sequence). V was trimmed by 10 bases and J by 1 base, leaving 11 bases between them. CDR3 length: 13 residues. The CDR3 reads CATSGWAKNIQYF. CDR3 bases: TGTGCCACCAGCGGGTGGGCCAAAAACATTCAGTACTTC.

At least ten counts were recorded for this clonotype. This chain links TRBV29-1 with TRBJ2-3, with 13 nucleotides matching TRBD2. CDR1 SQVTM and CDR2 ANQGSEA come from the germline V gene. There are 13 residues in the CDR3. V lost 6 bases and J lost 5; bases outside the gene matches: 2. In nucleotides, the CDR3 is TGCAGCGTCTGGACTAGCGGGAGAGATACGCAGTATTTT. It encodes CSVWTSGRDTQYF.

This clonotype was counted ten times or more. V gene TRBV7-2 combines with J gene TRBJ2-3; D unclear. V lost 0 bases, J lost 2 bases, and 12 bases lay in between. Germline lookup yields CDR1 SGHTA and CDR2 FQGNSA. The length of the CDR3 is 16 residues. DNA for the CDR3: TGTGCCAGCAGCTTAGCCCCCCTCCCAAACACAGATACGCAGTATTTT. It yields the protein CASSLAPLPNTDTQYF. Drawing the rest from reference TRBV7-2 and TRBJ2-3, the complete variable domain is GAGVSQSPSNKVTEKGKDVELRCDPISGHTALYWYRQSLGQGLEFLIYFQGNSAPDKSGLPSDRFSAERTGGSVSTLTIQRTQQEDSAVYLCASSLAPLPNTDTQYFGPGTRLTVL.

This clonotype was seen ten or more times. The V and J genes are TRBV10-3 and TRBJ2-6, with D possibly being TRBD1 or TRBD2 (5 bases each). CDR3 length: 14 residues. V lost 8 bases, J lost 0 bases, and 8 bases lay in between. The germline gives CDR1 ENHRY, CDR2 SYGVKD. CDR3 amino acids: CAIRDDSGANVLTF. The CDR3 DNA is TGTGCCATCCGGGACGACTCTGGGGCCAACGTCCTGACTTTC.

This clonotype appeared many times. V gene TRBV4-3 combines with J gene TRBJ2-2; TRBD1 matches at 7 bases. J gave up 6 bases and V 2 bases, and 3 bases lay outside the gene matches. The CDR3 loop spans 14 amino acids. The germline V gene has CDR1 LGHNA and CDR2 YSLEER. CDR3: CASSQLTGAGELFF. CDR3 DNA sequence: TGCGCCAGCAGCCAACTTACAGGGGCCGGGGAGCTGTTTTTT.

This clonotype was observed at least ten times. The final CDR3 position lacks the conserved phenylalanine or tryptophan, pointing to a likely read error. The DNA is left out, because the CDR3 cannot be placed on it with certainty; the CDR3 is given as TCRdb lists it. V is TRBV6-4 and J is TRBJ2-3. The germline V gene encodes CDR1 MRHNA and CDR2 SNTAGT. 11 amino acids form the CDR3, both terminal residues included. CDR3 sequence: CASSDSRWVWV.

This clonotype was recorded at least ten times. The rearrangement joins TRBV14 to TRBJ1-1, with D maybe TRBD1 (5 bases). This CDR3 is built from 13 residues. V lost 4 bases and J lost 8, with 14 bases in between. Germline V gene sequence: CDR1 SGHDN, CDR2 FVKESK. For the CDR3, the DNA is TGTGCCAGCAGCCTAATCGGGGCGACAGAAGCTTTCTTT. Its translation is CASSLIGATEAFF.